Listed below are T cell receptor beta chains from one sample, sequenced in a study of shared clonotypes between healthy human individuals. The table came from immunoSEQ multiplex PCR; TCRdb's copy has only in-frame clones and leaves some out. Counted here are hundreds of thousands of clones, approximately 96% occurring once; the ten biggest clones make up about 0.12%. Specimen: naive CD8+ T cells sorted from blood. The source is a woman aged 30 to 39 in good health. CDR3s include the opening cysteine and the closing phenylalanine or tryptophan. Each record gives: D gene, clone size, V gene, J gene, CDR3 DNA, CDR3 protein. The D gene is left open where the match is weak. Rows may omit the clone size; those that give it use once, few, many or a size class.

D: TRBD1; size: -; V: TRBV15; J: TRBJ2-7; DNA: TGTGCCACCAGAGGCGGGCGCGCCAGGGGGTACGAGCAGTACTTC; CDR3: CATRGGRARGYEQYF
D: -; size: -; V: TRBV6-1; J: TRBJ2-3; DNA: TGTGCCAGCAGTGATAGAGGCACAGATACGCAGTATTTT; CDR3: CASSDRGTDTQYF
D: -; size: -; V: TRBV5-6; J: TRBJ2-3; DNA: TGTGCCAGCAGCTTGGCGGGGGCTGGGGGGGAAGATACGCAGTATTTT; CDR3: CASSLAGAGGEDTQYF
D: -; size: -; V: TRBV10-3; J: TRBJ2-7; DNA: TGTGCCACCACTGAATTCTCGACAGGAACGAGCTCCTACGAGCAGTACTTC; CDR3: CATTEFSTGTSSYEQYF
D: -; size: -; V: TRBV4-1; J: TRBJ2-5; DNA: TGCGCCAGCAGCCAAGTCGTAGTCAGGGAACAAGAGACCCAGTACTTC; CDR3: CASSQVVVREQETQYF
D: -; size: -; V: TRBV28; J: TRBJ1-5; DNA: TGTGCCAGCAGCCGGACACTTTATAGCAATCAGCCCCAGCATTTT; CDR3: CASSRTLYSNQPQHF
D: -; size: -; V: TRBV15; J: TRBJ1-2; DNA: TGTGCCACCAGCAGAGATGATGGGAACTATGGCTACACCTTC; CDR3: CATSRDDGNYGYTF
D: TRBD1; size: -; V: TRBV19; J: TRBJ1-2; DNA: TGTGCCAGTAGTATACCCTCGACAGGGCTGATCTATGGCTACACCTTC; CDR3: CASSIPSTGLIYGYTF
D: -; size: once; V: TRBV27; J: TRBJ2-1; DNA: TGTGCCAGCAGTCCCACTTGGGGCAATGAGCAGTTCTTC; CDR3: CASSPTWGNEQFF
D: -; size: -; V: TRBV7-9; J: TRBJ2-5; DNA: TGTGCCAGCAGCAACGCGGAGGCAGGGGACGAGACCCAGTACTTC; CDR3: CASSNAEAGDETQYF
D: TRBD2; size: -; V: TRBV2; J: TRBJ2-7; DNA: TGTGCCAGCAGTCCAATAGCGGGAACAACCTACGAGCAGTACTTC; CDR3: CASSPIAGTTYEQYF
D: -; size: -; V: TRBV27; J: TRBJ2-7; DNA: TGTGCCAGCAGTTCCTCACTTCGGGTGCGGGGATTCGAGCAGTACTTC; CDR3: CASSSSLRVRGFEQYF
D: -; size: -; V: TRBV28; J: TRBJ2-1; DNA: TGTGCCAGCAGTTTTATCAGGGCCAACAATGAGCAGTTCTTC; CDR3: CASSFIRANNEQFF
D: -; size: once; V: TRBV28; J: TRBJ1-2; DNA: TGTGCCAGCAGTTTATCTGGGAGTGAAGGCTACACCTTC; CDR3: CASSLSGSEGYTF
D: -; size: -; V: TRBV6-6; J: TRBJ2-2; DNA: TGTGCCAGCAGTGAGGGGCCCTACACCGGGGAGCTGTTTTTT; CDR3: CASSEGPYTGELFF